The present T cell receptor (beta chain) was sequenced within a study of blood T cells in healthy people across ages. This clonotype showed up just a few times. Primers used in a second PCR of about 6 to 11 cycles were a sample-barcoded 5' primer and a J-beta primer mix. TCRdb processed the 5' RACE reads anew with MiXCR; each CDR3 protein has one entry. The repertoire holds about 1 million distinct CDR3 sequences, with 40% to 45% as singletons. The CDR3 spans 11 residues. Per the germline V gene, CDR1 is ENHRY and CDR2 is SYGVKD. V was cut by 11 bases and J by 5 bases, with 13 bases left in between. Sequencing used blood. The clonotype originates from a woman aged 55-75 years in good health. J is TRBJ2-7 and V is TRBV10-3; maybe TRBD2 (5 bases). DNA for the CDR3: TGTGCCTCCCTCCGGGATAACGAGCAGTACTTC. The encoded protein is CASLRDNEQYF.